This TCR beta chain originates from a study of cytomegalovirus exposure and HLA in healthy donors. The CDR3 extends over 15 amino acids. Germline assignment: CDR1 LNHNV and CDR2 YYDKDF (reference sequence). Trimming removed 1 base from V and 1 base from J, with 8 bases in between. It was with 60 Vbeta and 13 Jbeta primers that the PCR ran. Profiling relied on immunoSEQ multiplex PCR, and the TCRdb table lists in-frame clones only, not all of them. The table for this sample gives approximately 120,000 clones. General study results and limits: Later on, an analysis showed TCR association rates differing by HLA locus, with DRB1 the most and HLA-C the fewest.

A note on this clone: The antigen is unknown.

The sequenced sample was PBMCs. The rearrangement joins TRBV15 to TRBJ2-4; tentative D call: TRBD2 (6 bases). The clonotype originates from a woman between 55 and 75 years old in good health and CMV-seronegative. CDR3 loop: CATSRAGVAKNIQYF. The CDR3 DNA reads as TGTGCCACCAGCAGAGCGGGGGTGGCCAAAAACATTCAGTACTTC. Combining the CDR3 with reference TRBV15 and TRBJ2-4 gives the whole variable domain DAMVIQNPRYQVTQFGKPVTLSCSQTLNHNVMYWYQQKSSQAPKLLFHYYDKDFNNEADTPDNFQSRRPNTSFCFLDIRSPGLGDTAMYLCATSRAGVAKNIQYFGAGTRLSVL.